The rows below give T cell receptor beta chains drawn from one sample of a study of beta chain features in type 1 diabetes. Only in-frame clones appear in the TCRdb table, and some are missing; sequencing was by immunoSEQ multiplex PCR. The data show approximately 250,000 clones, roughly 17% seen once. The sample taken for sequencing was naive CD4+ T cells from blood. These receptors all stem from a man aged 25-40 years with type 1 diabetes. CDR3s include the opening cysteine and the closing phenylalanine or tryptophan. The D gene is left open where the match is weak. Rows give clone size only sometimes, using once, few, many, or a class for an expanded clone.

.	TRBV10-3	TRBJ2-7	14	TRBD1	CAIRNRDRGDEQYF	TGTGCCATCAGGAACCGGGACAGAGGGGACGAGCAGTACTTC
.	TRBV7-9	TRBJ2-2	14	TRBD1	CASSSYRGTGELFF	TGTGCCAGCAGCTCCTACAGGGGGACCGGGGAGCTGTTTTTT
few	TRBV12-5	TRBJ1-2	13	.	CASGGQTAYGYTF	TGTGCTAGTGGTGGGCAGACCGCCTATGGCTACACCTTC
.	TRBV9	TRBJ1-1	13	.	CASSPSQNTEAFF	TGTGCCAGCAGCCCGTCACAGAACACTGAAGCTTTCTTT
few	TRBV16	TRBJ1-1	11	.	CASSQSTEAFF	TGTGCCAGCAGCCAATCAACTGAAGCTTTCTTT
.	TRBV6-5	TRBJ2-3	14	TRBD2	CASRVLAGGHTQYF	TGTGCCAGCAGGGTACTAGCGGGAGGACATACGCAGTATTTT
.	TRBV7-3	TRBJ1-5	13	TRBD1	CASSPTGDQPQHF	TGTGCCAGCAGCCCGACAGGGGATCAGCCCCAGCATTTT
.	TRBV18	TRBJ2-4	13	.	CATLQEEKNIQYF	TGTGCCACTTTACAAGAAGAGAAAAACATTCAGTACTTC
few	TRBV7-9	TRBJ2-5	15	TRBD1	CASSRRQGIAETQYF	TGTGCCAGCAGCCGCAGACAGGGCATCGCAGAGACCCAGTACTTC
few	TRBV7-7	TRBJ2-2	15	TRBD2	CASSLGLAGSGELFF	TGTGCCAGCAGCTTAGGACTAGCGGGATCCGGGGAGCTGTTTTTT
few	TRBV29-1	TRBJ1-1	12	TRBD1	CSGGRQGAEAFF	TGCAGCGGCGGGAGACAGGGCGCTGAAGCTTTCTTT
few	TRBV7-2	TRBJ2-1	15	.	CASSLAGNSYNEQFF	TGTGCCAGCAGCTTAGCGGGCAACTCCTACAATGAGCAGTTCTTC
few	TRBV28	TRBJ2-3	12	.	CASSLSSDTQYF	TGTGCCAGCAGCCTAAGTTCAGATACGCAGTATTTT
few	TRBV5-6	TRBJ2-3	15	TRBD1	CASSPTDRGADTQYF	TGTGCCAGCAGCCCAACCGACAGGGGCGCAGATACGCAGTATTTT
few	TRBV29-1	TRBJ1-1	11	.	CSVVSRTEAFF	TGCAGCGTTGTCTCTCGAACTGAAGCTTTCTTT
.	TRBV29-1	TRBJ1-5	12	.	CSVEDVNQPQHF	TGCAGCGTTGAAGATGTTAATCAGCCCCAGCATTTT
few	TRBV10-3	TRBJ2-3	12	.	CAMGGNTDTQYF	TGTGCCATGGGAGGTAACACAGATACGCAGTATTTT
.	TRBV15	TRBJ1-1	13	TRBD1	CATSTRQGTEAFF	TGTGCCACCAGCACCCGACAGGGAACTGAAGCTTTCTTT
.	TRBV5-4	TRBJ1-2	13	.	CASSPPAGYGYTF	TGTGCCAGCAGCCCCCCGGCAGGCTATGGCTACACCTTC
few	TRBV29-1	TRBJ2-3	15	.	CSVEGGPTSTDTQYF	TGCAGCGTTGAAGGGGGTCCTACTAGCACAGATACGCAGTATTTT